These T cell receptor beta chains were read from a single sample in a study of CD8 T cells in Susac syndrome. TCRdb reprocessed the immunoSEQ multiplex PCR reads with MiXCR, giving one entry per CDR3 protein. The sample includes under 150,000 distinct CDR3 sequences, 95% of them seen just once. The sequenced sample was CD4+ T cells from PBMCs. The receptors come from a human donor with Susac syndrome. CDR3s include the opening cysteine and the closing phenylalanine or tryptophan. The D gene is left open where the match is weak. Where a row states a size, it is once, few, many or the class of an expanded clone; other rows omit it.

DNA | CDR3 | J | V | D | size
TGTGCCAGCGGGTCTTATGGCTACACCTTC | CASGSYGYTF | TRBJ1-2 | TRBV28 | - | -
TGTGCCAGCAGCGAAGGGAGTACTCAGCCCCAGCATTTT | CASSEGSTQPQHF | TRBJ1-5 | TRBV7-9 | - | -
TGTGCCAGCAGCCATCGACCCCAGAGCTCCTACAATGAGCAGTTCTTC | CASSHRPQSSYNEQFF | TRBJ2-1 | TRBV9 | - | -
TGTGCCAGCAGTTACTCGAGGCAGGCATCTGGAAACACCATATATTTT | CASSYSRQASGNTIYF | TRBJ1-3 | TRBV6-5 | - | once
TGTGCCAGCAGTTACGGGGGAAGCACAGATACGCAGTATTTT | CASSYGGSTDTQYF | TRBJ2-3 | TRBV28 | - | -
TGTGCCAGCAGGGGGACAGGGAGCTCCTACGAGCAGTACTTC | CASRGTGSSYEQYF | TRBJ2-7 | TRBV12-3/TRBV12-4 | TRBD1 | -
TGTGCCTGGAGGTCGGGGGGGAATGAAAAACTGTTTTTT | CAWRSGGNEKLFF | TRBJ1-4 | TRBV30 | - | -
TGCGCCAGCAGCGTCCTCACGGGGAACACTGAAGCTTTCTTT | CASSVLTGNTEAFF | TRBJ1-1 | TRBV5-1 | - | -
TGCAGCGTTGTTCGGGGGGACTATGGCTACACCTTC | CSVVRGDYGYTF | TRBJ1-2 | TRBV29-1 | - | -
TGTGCCACCAGTGCGGGACAGGGGTTGACTGAAGCTTTCTTT | CATSAGQGLTEAFF | TRBJ1-1 | TRBV24-1 | TRBD1 | -
TGTGCCAGCAGTGAATTGTCGGGGAATCAGCCCCAGCATTTT | CASSELSGNQPQHF | TRBJ1-5 | TRBV2 | - | -
TGTGCCAGCAGCTTGGATTTCTACGAGCAGTACTTC | CASSLDFYEQYF | TRBJ2-7 | TRBV5-6 | - | once
TGTGCCAGCAGCCCCCATCTTGAGACCCAGTACTTC | CASSPHLETQYF | TRBJ2-5 | TRBV7-2 | - | -
TGCAGCGTGGGGTCCGGGACAGCAAATGAAAAACTGTTTTTT | CSVGSGTANEKLFF | TRBJ1-4 | TRBV29-1 | TRBD1 | -
TGTGCCACCAGTGAGGGCAGGAGGACCTACAATGAGCAGTTCTTC | CATSEGRRTYNEQFF | TRBJ2-1 | TRBV24-1 | - | -
TGTGCCAGCAGCCAAGATCCTGGACTAGCGGGAAAGATCGGGGAGCTGTTTTTT | CASSQDPGLAGKIGELFF | TRBJ2-2 | TRBV4-2 | TRBD2 | -
TGCAGTGCGAGAGTTGTCGGACTAGCGGGAGTGGACAATGAGCAGTTCTTC | CSARVVGLAGVDNEQFF | TRBJ2-1 | TRBV20-1 | TRBD2 | -
TGTGCCTGGGATGACAGGGAAAAACTGTTTTTT | CAWDDREKLFF | TRBJ1-4 | TRBV30 | - | once
TGTGCCAGCAGCTTGGACGGCGGTCTTTACGGGGCAGATACGCAGTATTTT | CASSLDGGLYGADTQYF | TRBJ2-3 | TRBV5-4 | - | -
TGTGCCAGCAGTTTAAGTCTAGCGAGAACCAATGAGCAGTTCTTC | CASSLSLARTNEQFF | TRBJ2-1 | TRBV27 | - | -
TGTGCCAGCTCACCCTCTGTCGACTACAATGAGCAGTTCTTC | CASSPSVDYNEQFF | TRBJ2-1 | TRBV18 | - | -
TGTGCCAGCAGCCAAGAGTACTTACTAGGGAATCAGCCCCAGCATTTT | CASSQEYLLGNQPQHF | TRBJ1-5 | TRBV3-1 | - | -
TGTGCCAGCAGCCTCACAGGGGTACGGGAGACCCAGTACTTC | CASSLTGVRETQYF | TRBJ2-5 | TRBV5-4 | TRBD1 | once
TGTGCCAGCACCCAATCGCGGAGCGAGCAGTACTTC | CASTQSRSEQYF | TRBJ2-7 | TRBV28 | - | -
TGCGCCAGCAAAGGTCCGGGGGGTCAGGGAGATACGCAGTATTTT | CASKGPGGQGDTQYF | TRBJ2-3 | TRBV5-1 | TRBD2 | -
TGTGCCAGCAGTTTGTTTGCGGAGGGCACTGAAGCTTTCTTT | CASSLFAEGTEAFF | TRBJ1-1 | TRBV12-3/TRBV12-4 | - | -
TGTGCCAGCAGTCACGTAACGGGGGACAATCAGCCCCAGCATTTT | CASSHVTGDNQPQHF | TRBJ1-5 | TRBV12-3/TRBV12-4 | - | -
TGTGCCAGCAGCAGGAGGGAGGGTTCACCCCTCCACTTT | CASSRREGSPLHF | TRBJ1-6 | TRBV9 | - | once
TGTGCCAGCAGCAAAGGGGGCAGAAACAATGAGCAGTTCTTC | CASSKGGRNNEQFF | TRBJ2-1 | TRBV21-1 | - | -
TGTGCCAGCTCATCGGGACAGGGATATTACGAGCAGTACTTC | CASSSGQGYYEQYF | TRBJ2-7 | TRBV18 | TRBD1 | -
TGTGCCAGTAGTACGACCCCGGGGGTTCAGCCCCAGCATTTT | CASSTTPGVQPQHF | TRBJ1-5 | TRBV19 | - | -
TGTGCCACCAGGGGACAGGGGAGAGGCTACACCTTC | CATRGQGRGYTF | TRBJ1-2 | TRBV24-1 | TRBD1 | -
TGCAGCGTTGCCTTGAGTGGGTACCCCTACAATGAGCAGTTCTTC | CSVALSGYPYNEQFF | TRBJ2-1 | TRBV29-1 | - | -